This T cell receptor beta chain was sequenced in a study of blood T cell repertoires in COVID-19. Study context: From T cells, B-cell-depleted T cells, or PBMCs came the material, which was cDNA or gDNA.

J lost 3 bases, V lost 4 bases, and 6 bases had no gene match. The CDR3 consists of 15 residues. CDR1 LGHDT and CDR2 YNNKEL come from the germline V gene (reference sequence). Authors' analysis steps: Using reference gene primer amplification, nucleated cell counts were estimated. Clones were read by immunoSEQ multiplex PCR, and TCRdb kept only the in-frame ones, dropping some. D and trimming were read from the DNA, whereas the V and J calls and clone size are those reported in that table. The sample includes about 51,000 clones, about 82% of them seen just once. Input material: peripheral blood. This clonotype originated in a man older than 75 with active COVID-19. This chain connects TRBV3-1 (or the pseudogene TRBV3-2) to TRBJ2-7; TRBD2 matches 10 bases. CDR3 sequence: CASSPALAGGYEQYF. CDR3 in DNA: TGTGCCAGCAGCCCCGCTTTAGCGGGAGGCTACGAGCAGTACTTC.